This T cell receptor beta chain was documented in a study of blood T cell repertoires in COVID-19. The overall study: Sites across the United States, Italy and Spain contributed samples from acute and convalescent COVID-19. PBMCs, B-cell-depleted T cells, or T cells provided the cDNA or gDNA that made up the material.

This CDR3 region has 14 residues. Trimming cost V 6 bases and J 3 bases, with 15 bases left between them. Germline lookup yields CDR1 SNHLY and CDR2 FYNNEI. In the original workflow: How many nucleated cells were present was estimated from reference gene primer amplification. Clones were read by immunoSEQ multiplex PCR, and TCRdb kept only the in-frame ones, dropping some. The V and J calls and clone size are taken from that table; D and trimming were inferred from the DNA. This sample carries approximately 500,000 clones, 70% to 90% of them seen once, and the ten largest clones take approximately 3.4%.

The sample was peripheral blood. The V and J genes are TRBV2 and TRBJ2-7, with D tentatively TRBD1 (6 bases). This receptor was identified in a human donor in a cohort sampled during active COVID-19. CDR3: CASSTQGTIYEQYF. As DNA, the CDR3 is TGTGCCAGCAGCACACAGGGTACCATCTACGAGCAGTACTTC.